Presented here are 32 T cell receptor beta chains from one specimen sequenced in a study of T cell responses to AZD1222 COVID-19 vaccine. This table comes from immunoSEQ multiplex PCR, and its TCRdb copy is limited to in-frame clones, with some not included. The profile shows 200,000 to 250,000 clones, about 94% of them singletons. The source was peripheral blood, collected 28 days after the second dose of the MenACWY control vaccine. Source of these receptors: an adult who received the MenACWY meningococcal vaccine as a control.

The chain joins TRBV5-1 to TRBJ2-2, with 9 nucleotides matching TRBD2. The CDR3 has 16 amino acids. CDR1 and CDR2 from the germline V gene are SGHRS and YFSETQ. V shed 1 base, J shed 5 bases, and the junction held 6 bases outside the gene matches. The DNA of the CDR3 is TGCGCCAGCAGCTTGTTGTTAGCGGGAGAGACCGGGGAGCTGTTTTTT. Its translation: CASSLLLAGETGELFF.

The rearrangement links TRBV7-8 to TRBJ2-5; TRBD2 might be the D (5 bases). The ends were cut back, 0 bases at V and 3 bases at J, with 8 bases in the middle. The germline CDR1 and CDR2 sequences are SGHVS and FQNEAQ. There are 14 residues in the CDR3. For the CDR3, the DNA is TGTGCCAGCAGCTTAGCGCTGGGAGAAGAGACCCAGTACTTC. It encodes CASSLALGEETQYF.

DNA of the CDR3: TGTGCCAGCAGCGCGGGGTTTAGCTCCTACGAGCAGTACTTC. This sequence encodes CASSAGFSSYEQYF. This chain joins TRBV2 and TRBJ2-7; D may be TRBD2 (6 bases). Germline V lookup: CDR1 SNHLY, CDR2 FYNNEI. V was shortened by 6 bases and J by 0 bases, with 12 bases between the two germline ends. The CDR3 loop spans 14 amino acids.

The chain is built from TRBV7-9 and TRBJ1-5; weak D call: TRBD1 (5 bases). The CDR3 totals 13 residues. The germline V gene has CDR1 SEHNR and CDR2 FQNEAQ (reference sequence). V was clipped by 4 bases and J by 4 bases, with 8 bases between them. The CDR3 reads CASSSQGNQPQHF. CDR3 coding DNA: TGTGCCAGCAGCTCTCAGGGTAATCAGCCCCAGCATTTT.

The rearrangement uses TRBV7-8 and TRBJ2-1; the D call may be TRBD1 or TRBD2 (5 bases each). Germline V lookup: CDR1 SGHVS, CDR2 FQNEAQ. The CDR3 sequence is 14 residues long. Between the trimmed V and J ends, which lost 1 base and 8 bases, there was a span of 12 bases. The CDR3 reads CASSLEGEGHEQFF. The CDR3, as DNA: TGTGCCAGCAGCTTAGAGGGCGAGGGGCATGAGCAGTTCTTC.

With respect to this clone: A read error may explain this, as a much larger clone is one base away. This is likely a read error, given that the CDR3 carries no conserved phenylalanine or tryptophan at its end. The DNA is left out, because the CDR3 cannot be placed on it with certainty; the CDR3 is given as TCRdb lists it. The chain couples TRBV2 to TRBJ1-2; the table calls TRBD1, which could not be checked here. Inclusive of both ends, the CDR3 amounts to 12 amino acids. The germline V gene has CDR1 SNHLY and CDR2 FYNNEI. CDR3 sequence: CASRGTGGFRVL.

The J gene is TRBJ1-1, the V gene TRBV5-4, with D uncertain. The germline gives CDR1 SGHNT, CDR2 YYREEE (reference sequence). The germline V and J ends were trimmed by 1 base and 6 bases, with 13 bases remaining between them. This CDR3 spans 14 amino acids. The CDR3 spells CASSLPDSGPEAFF. CDR3 sequence (DNA): TGTGCCAGCAGCTTGCCTGACTCCGGCCCTGAAGCTTTCTTT. Based on the CDR3 plus reference TRBV5-4 and TRBJ1-1, the full variable domain is ETGVTQSPTHLIKTRGQQVTLRCSSQSGHNTVSWYQQALGQGPQFIFQYYREEENGRGNFPPRFSGLQFPNYSSELNVNALELDDSALYLCASSLPDSGPEAFFGQGTRLTVV.

In DNA, the CDR3 is TGTGCCAGCAGTTATATCCGGACAGGGGGTTTTAACACTGAAGCTTTCTTT. It yields the protein CASSYIRTGGFNTEAFF. The chain employs TRBV6-2 or TRBV6-3 and TRBJ1-1; 10 nucleotides line up with TRBD1. Germline values: CDR1 MNHEY, CDR2 SVGEGT. V lost 3 bases, J lost 2 bases, and 9 bases stayed unmatched. The CDR3 totals 17 residues.

CDR3 nucleotide sequence: TGTGCCAGCAGCTCCGCGGCGGATTATAATTCACCCCTCCACTTT. It codes for CASSSAADYNSPLHF. The rearrangement links TRBV9 to TRBJ1-6; D remains ambiguous. V was pared by 4 bases and J by 4 bases, with 12 bases between. The CDR3 runs 15 residues. Germline V gene data show CDR1 as SGDLS and CDR2 as YYNGEE.

V and J are TRBV12-3 or TRBV12-4 and TRBJ1-6; D unresolved. V dropped 3 bases and J dropped 8 bases, with 8 bases sitting between them. This CDR3 is 13 amino acids long. CDR3 sequence (DNA): TGTGCCAGCAGTTTGACGGGAGATTCACCCCTCCACTTT. This translates into CASSLTGDSPLHF.

The chain couples TRBV6-4 to TRBJ2-3; 10 positions match TRBD2. The CDR3 covers 14 residues. The J segment lost 6 bases and the V segment lost 6 bases, leaving 6 bases of the junction unmatched. Germline loops: CDR1 MRHNA, CDR2 SNTAGT. In DNA form, the CDR3 reads TGTGCCAGCAGCGAGGCTAGCGGGGGTGATACGCAGTATTTT. This gives the protein CASSEASGGDTQYF.

This sequence joins TRBV7-9 and TRBJ1-2; TRBD1 matches 10 bases. V shed 5 bases and J 6 bases; nucleotides not matched to a gene: 3. Germline V gene data show CDR1 as SEHNR and CDR2 as FQNEAQ (reference sequence). The CDR3 has 13 amino acids. CDR3 residues: CASSPGQGDGYTF. CDR3 coding DNA: TGTGCCAGCAGCCCAGGACAGGGGGATGGCTACACCTTC. Filled out from reference TRBV7-9 and TRBJ1-2, the complete variable domain reads DTGVSQNPRHKITKRGQNVTFRCDPISEHNRLYWYRQTLGQGPEFLTYFQNEAQLEKSRLLSDRFSAERPKGSFSTLEIQRTEQGDSAMYLCASSPGQGDGYTFGSGTRLTVV.

V gene TRBV7-3 combines with J gene TRBJ2-1; D not certain. The V gene's germline CDR1 is SGHTA and CDR2 FQGTGA. The CDR3 spans 16 residues. The V end was cut by 1 base, the J end by 0 bases, with 10 bases between. CDR3 nucleotides: TGTGCCAGCAGCTTAAGCGGATCTAGCTCCTACAATGAGCAGTTCTTC. Translated, it gives CASSLSGSSSYNEQFF.

This chain links TRBV28 with TRBJ2-7; D might be TRBD1 (6 bases). Germline values: CDR1 MDHEN, CDR2 SYDVKM. The CDR3 runs 12 residues. V lost 6 bases, J lost 2 bases, and 8 bases lay in between. The chain's CDR3 is CASRTGTYEQYF. The CDR3 bases are TGTGCCAGCAGGACAGGAACCTACGAGCAGTACTTC.

The rearrangement links TRBV3-1 (or the pseudogene TRBV3-2) to TRBJ2-3, with D perhaps matching TRBD1 (6 bases). Germline-derived CDR1 and CDR2 are LGHDT and YNNKEL (reference sequence). V was pared by 0 bases and J by 0 bases, with 10 bases between. The CDR3 has 16 residues. The CDR3 loop is CASSQDFTGSTDTQYF. Here the CDR3 DNA reads TGTGCCAGCAGCCAAGATTTCACAGGGAGCACAGATACGCAGTATTTT.

The chain joins TRBV5-1 to TRBJ2-3; perhaps TRBD1 as D (6 bases). Germline CDR1 SGHRS, CDR2 YFSETQ. The CDR3 length is 16 residues. Trimming removed 0 bases from V and 0 bases from J, with 11 bases in between. In DNA form, the CDR3 reads TGCGCCAGCAGCTTGGGACAGGTTCTAAGCACAGATACGCAGTATTTT. Amino acids: CASSLGQVLSTDTQYF.

This chain joins TRBV3-1 (or the pseudogene TRBV3-2) and TRBJ1-6; D is ambiguous. The V and J ends lost 1 base and 6 bases respectively, with 13 bases between them. Germline-derived CDR1 and CDR2 are LGHDT and YNNKEL (reference sequence). This CDR3 has 16 residues. CDR3 sequence reads: CASSQARLMINSPLHF. DNA for the CDR3: TGTGCCAGCAGCCAAGCTAGACTGATGATTAATTCACCCCTCCACTTT.

The chain recombines TRBV5-1 with TRBJ1-1; D might be TRBD1 (6 bases). Germline lookup yields CDR1 SGHRS and CDR2 YFSETQ. V lost 4 bases, J lost 1 base, and 8 bases lay in between. This CDR3 is built from 13 residues. The CDR3 coding sequence is TGCGCCAGCAGCCGGGGACAGAACACTGAAGCTTTCTTT. Amino acid sequence: CASSRGQNTEAFF.

The DNA of the CDR3 is TGTGCTAGTGGTTTGGGGCTCCCGGGAGTAGGCGAGCAGTACTTC. This encodes CASGLGLPGVGEQYF. The chain recombines TRBV12-5 with TRBJ2-7, with D possibly TRBD2 on 6 matching bases. The ends were cut back, 1 base at V and 6 bases at J, with 16 bases in the middle. CDR3 size: 15 residues. CDR1 is LGHNT and CDR2 is FRNRAP in the germline V gene. The full variable domain, rest sourced from reference TRBV12-5 and TRBJ2-7, is DARVTQTPRHKVTEMGQEVTMRCQPILGHNTVFWYRQTMMQGLELLAYFRNRAPLDDSGMPKDRFSAEMPDATLATLKIQPSEPRDSAVYFCASGLGLPGVGEQYFGPGTRLTVT.

V usage is TRBV7-3 and J usage is TRBJ1-1; a weak D match, TRBD1 (6 bases). The CDR3 spans 17 residues. Germline-derived CDR1 and CDR2 are SGHTA and FQGTGA. Trimming removed 2 bases from V and 0 bases from J, with 16 bases in between. The CDR3 loop is CASSLGRGRHLNTEAFF. CDR3 in DNA: TGTGCCAGCAGCTTAGGTAGGGGGAGACATCTGAACACTGAAGCTTTCTTT. Complete variable domain (other parts from reference TRBV7-3 and TRBJ1-1): GAGVSQTPSNKVTEKGKYVELRCDPISGHTALYWYRQSLGQGPEFLIYFQGTGAADDSGLPNDRFFAVRPEGSVSTLKIQRTERGDSAVYLCASSLGRGRHLNTEAFFGQGTRLTVV.

The rearrangement links TRBV18 to TRBJ2-3; no clear D. V lost 0 bases and J 7 bases, leaving 11 bases between the germline ends. The CDR3 covers 14 residues. Germline V lookup: CDR1 KGHSH, CDR2 LQKENI. The CDR3 DNA sequence: TGTGCCAGCTCACCACCGTGGTCCGGAAATACGCAGTATTTT. This gives the protein CASSPPWSGNTQYF. Supplemented by reference TRBV18 and TRBJ2-3, the full variable domain reads NAGVMQNPRHLVRRRGQEARLRCSPMKGHSHVYWYRQLPEEGLKFMVYLQKENIIDESGMPKERFSAEFPKEGPSILRIQQVVRGDSAAYFCASSPPWSGNTQYFGPGTRLTVL.

This rearrangement joins TRBV4-3 to TRBJ2-2; the D is unclear. Germline CDR1 is LGHNA and CDR2 is YSLEER. V was trimmed by 0 bases and J by 2 bases, leaving 7 bases between them. The CDR3 has 15 amino acids. The CDR3 here is CASSQEMGNTGELFF. The CDR3 DNA is TGCGCCAGCAGCCAAGAAATGGGTAACACCGGGGAGCTGTTTTTT.

The CDR3 DNA reads as TGCGCCAGCAGCTCTAACTGGGAGGGGTACGAGCAGTACTTC. Encoded protein: CASSSNWEGYEQYF. The gene calls are TRBV5-1 and TRBJ2-7, with TRBD2 identical over 7 bases. This CDR3 comprises 14 residues. CDR1 and CDR2 (germline): SGHRS, YFSETQ. V was clipped by 3 bases and J by 4 bases; unmatched bases: 7.

This chain joins TRBV30 and TRBJ2-7; no reliable D call. CDR1 GTSNPN and CDR2 SVGIG come from the germline V gene (reference sequence). Trimming took off 3 bases at V and 5 bases at J, with 8 bases between the two ends. The CDR3 has 11 residues. CDR3 DNA: TGTGCCTGGAGCTCTCTAAACGAGCAGTACTTC. It translates to CAWSSLNEQYF.

V gene TRBV24-1 combines with J gene TRBJ1-2, with 8 bases matching TRBD1. V was clipped by 9 bases and J by 7 bases; unmatched bases: 9. The CDR3 contains 13 residues. CDR1 and CDR2 (germline): KGHDR, SFDVKD. The CDR3 here is CATGEQGAGGYTF. The DNA for the CDR3 is TGTGCCACCGGAGAGCAGGGGGCTGGTGGCTACACCTTC.

The chain joins TRBV4-3 to TRBJ1-1; maybe TRBD1 (6 bases). The CDR3 is 13 amino acids. Germline-derived CDR1 and CDR2 are LGHNA and YSLEER. The V and J ends lost 0 bases and 5 bases respectively, with 7 bases between them. In DNA, the CDR3 is TGCGCCAGCAGCCAAGACAGGGGAACTGAAGCTTTCTTT. It codes for CASSQDRGTEAFF.

The rearrangement uses TRBV7-2 and TRBJ1-2; 8 bases agree with TRBD1. The CDR3 sequence is 15 residues long. Germline CDR1 and CDR2: SGHTA and FQGNSA. V trimming: 3 bases; J trimming: 10 bases; junction bases outside the gene matches: 13. The CDR3 DNA follows: TGTGCCAGCAGCTTTTTGGTCGAGACAGGGGCTGACTACACCTTC. As protein: CASSFLVETGADYTF.

The chain is built from TRBV11-1 and TRBJ2-3; either TRBD1 or TRBD2 may fit D (6 bases each). With 3 bases removed from V and 3 bases from J, the gap between germline ends came to 16 bases. Looked up from germline, CDR1 is SGHAT and CDR2 is FQDESV (reference sequence). The CDR3 is 16 amino acids. The CDR3 DNA reads TGTGCCAGCAGCTTTGGGCGGAGGGGGAGTACAGATACGCAGTATTTT. Translated, it gives CASSFGRRGSTDTQYF.

The chain uses TRBV5-1 and TRBJ1-1, with unresolved D. The CDR3 has 13 residues. The V and J ends lost 2 bases and 4 bases respectively, with 9 bases between them. The germline V gene has CDR1 SGHRS and CDR2 YFSETQ. CDR3 sequence (DNA): TGCGCCAGCAGCTTAGAGTATTCCACTGAAGCTTTCTTT. This gives the protein CASSLEYSTEAFF.

This chain connects TRBV6-5 to TRBJ1-2; 8 bases align to TRBD1. Germline V CDR1 and CDR2: MNHEY, SVGAGI. With V trimmed by 4 bases and J by 1 base, 8 bases remained unmatched. The CDR3 runs 16 residues. DNA of the CDR3: TGTGCCAGCAGTTTCATCAGGGGGCGCGGTAACTATGGCTACACCTTC. It is translated as CASSFIRGRGNYGYTF.

The chain employs TRBV5-1 and TRBJ2-1, with 11 bases fitting TRBD1. Trimming took 4 bases from V and 9 from J; bases not matched to a gene: 6. The CDR3 length is 14 residues. Germline values: CDR1 SGHRS, CDR2 YFSETQ. The chain's CDR3 is CASSLGQGAIEQFF. The CDR3 nucleotides are TGCGCCAGCAGCCTAGGACAGGGGGCTATTGAGCAGTTCTTC. Together with reference TRBV5-1 and TRBJ2-1, the CDR3 gives the full variable domain: KAGVTQTPRYLIKTRGQQVTLSCSPISGHRSVSWYQQTPGQGLQFLFEYFSETQRNKGNFPGRFSGRQFSNSRSEMNVSTLELGDSALYLCASSLGQGAIEQFFGPGTRLTVL.

V is TRBV9 and J is TRBJ1-1; D is unresolved. Germline V gives CDR1 SGDLS, CDR2 YYNGEE. CDR3 length equals 14 residues. The ends were cut back, 0 bases at V and 1 base at J, with 7 bases in the middle. The CDR3 bases are TGTGCCAGCAGCGTAGGGGTGGCGAACACTGAAGCTTTCTTT. It encodes CASSVGVANTEAFF.